The 27 T cell receptor beta chains presented below share a single source sample, sequenced in a study of cytomegalovirus exposure and HLA in healthy donors. The PCR made use of 60 Vbeta and 13 Jbeta primers. The table came from immunoSEQ multiplex PCR; TCRdb's copy has only in-frame clones and leaves some out. The sample includes about 93,000 clones, about 82% of them seen just once. The sample consisted of PBMCs. Source of these receptors: a man aged 25 to 45 in good health and CMV-seronegative.

The rearrangement uses TRBV7-2 and TRBJ2-7; TRBD2 matches at 9 bases. The germline gives CDR1 SGHTA, CDR2 FQGNSA. The CDR3 extends over 14 amino acids. The ends lost 2 bases at V and 7 bases at J; junction bases unmatched: 6. CDR3 residues: CASSLSRLAAEQYF. The DNA for the CDR3 is TGTGCCAGCAGCTTATCTCGACTAGCGGCGGAGCAGTACTTC. Filled out from reference TRBV7-2 and TRBJ2-7, the complete variable domain reads GAGVSQSPSNKVTEKGKDVELRCDPISGHTALYWYRQSLGQGLEFLIYFQGNSAPDKSGLPSDRFSAERTGGSVSTLTIQRTQQEDSAVYLCASSLSRLAAEQYFGPGTRLTVT.

V usage is TRBV5-8 and J usage is TRBJ1-2; tentative D call: TRBD1 (6 bases). CDR3 size: 14 residues. V was pared by 0 bases and J by 6 bases, with 12 bases between. The germline V gene has CDR1 SGHTS and CDR2 YDEGEE. The CDR3 sequence is CASSLDQGSHGYTF. CDR3 in DNA: TGTGCCAGCAGCTTGGATCAGGGGTCACATGGCTACACCTTC.

The rearrangement links TRBV28 to TRBJ1-1; a weak D match, TRBD1 (5 bases). From germline, CDR1 is MDHEN and CDR2 SYDVKM. V shed 8 bases and J shed 0 bases, with 13 bases lying between them. This CDR3 is 14 amino acids long. CDR3 sequence (DNA): TGTGCCAGCGGGGCAGGGCCCTTGAACACTGAAGCTTTCTTT. Translating gives CASGAGPLNTEAFF.

This clone has a single count. The chain joins TRBV6-6 to TRBJ2-5; D call uncertain. The CDR3 runs to 15 residues. V was cut by 2 bases and J by 7 bases, with 17 bases left in between. Germline V gene data show CDR1 as MNHNY and CDR2 as SVGAGI (reference sequence). The CDR3 nucleotides are TGTGCCAGCAGTTACAAGCCAGACCTCCTAGGGACCCAGTACTTC. Its protein is CASSYKPDLLGTQYF.

The rearrangement uses TRBV2 and TRBJ1-1; 8 nucleotides align to TRBD1. V was clipped by 2 bases and J by 5 bases; unmatched bases: 13. Germline CDR1 is SNHLY and CDR2 is FYNNEI. The CDR3 runs 17 residues. Here the CDR3 reads CASSETRGLNSGTEAFF. The CDR3 DNA reads TGTGCCAGCAGTGAAACCAGGGGGCTCAATTCGGGTACTGAAGCTTTCTTT.

This chain links TRBV10-2 with TRBJ1-6; 7 bases line up with TRBD1. CDR1 is WSHSY and CDR2 is SAAADI in the germline V gene. The V and J ends lost 0 bases and 11 bases, in that order; junction bases with no gene match: 7. This CDR3 is 15 amino acids long. In DNA form, the CDR3 reads TGCGCCAGCAGTGAGTCTGACAGGGATGGTGCACCCCTCCACTTT. Protein sequence: CASSESDRDGAPLHF.

This clone came up once. This chain joins TRBV2 and TRBJ2-7, with a weak D call TRBD2 (5 bases). This CDR3 region has 15 residues. V lost 1 base and J 2 bases, leaving 12 bases between the germline ends. Germline loops: CDR1 SNHLY, CDR2 FYNNEI. DNA of the CDR3: TGTGCCAGCAGTGAAGTCTCTAGCTTCCCCTACGAGCAGTACTTC. Translated: CASSEVSSFPYEQYF.

This chain links TRBV28 with TRBJ1-5; D is undetermined. The CDR3 loop spans 15 amino acids. Germline V gives CDR1 MDHEN, CDR2 SYDVKM. Deletions cut 6 bases from V and 2 bases from J, with 14 bases between. In DNA, the CDR3 is TGTGCCAGCAGCCTGCCACCGGGAGGCAATCAGCCCCAGCATTTT. As protein: CASSLPPGGNQPQHF.

This chain connects TRBV18 to TRBJ2-3; D might be TRBD2 (6 bases). There are 17 residues in the CDR3. Germline assignment: CDR1 KGHSH and CDR2 LQKENI. The V end lost 3 bases, the J end lost 1 base, and 17 bases lay between the germline ends. The chain's CDR3 is CASSPLSRRVGTDTQYF. CDR3 in DNA: TGTGCCAGCTCACCTCTTAGTCGGAGGGTGGGCACAGATACGCAGTATTTT.

V is TRBV7-2 and J is TRBJ1-6; D uncertain. There are 15 residues in the CDR3. The V end lost 5 bases, the J end lost 0 bases, and 8 bases lay between the germline ends. In germline, CDR1 is SGHTA, CDR2 FQGNSA. The CDR3 DNA reads TGTGCCAGCAGCCCCCCCCTCTCCTATAATTCACCCCTCCACTTT. This gives the protein CASSPPLSYNSPLHF.

V and J are TRBV10-3 and TRBJ2-7; TRBD2 matches at 10 bases. Germline V gene lookup returns CDR1 ENHRY and CDR2 SYGVKD. With V trimmed by 6 bases and J by 2 bases, 16 bases remained unmatched. This CDR3 contains 18 residues. The CDR3 loop is CAISPHTSLAGDPYEQYF. The CDR3 nucleotides are TGTGCCATCAGCCCCCACACCAGTCTAGCGGGGGACCCCTACGAGCAGTACTTC.

This chain uses TRBV7-9 with TRBJ2-5; TRBD1 agrees at 8 bases. V was pared by 3 bases and J by 3 bases, with 6 bases of the junction left unmatched. Germline CDR1 is SEHNR and CDR2 is FQNEAQ (reference sequence). The CDR3 covers 15 residues. The CDR3 loop reads CASSFRQGIEETQYF. The CDR3 DNA reads as TGTGCCAGCAGCTTCCGACAGGGGATCGAAGAGACCCAGTACTTC.

A note on this clone: At the DNA level, this CDR3 is encoded by other sequences in the same sample as well. The rearrangement joins TRBV30 to TRBJ1-1, with D uncertain. Germline V gene data show CDR1 as GTSNPN and CDR2 as SVGIG (reference sequence). V was clipped by 3 bases and J by 6 bases, with 8 bases between them. The CDR3 is 11 residues long. The chain's CDR3 is CAWRSGPEAFF. CDR3 in DNA: TGTGCCTGGAGATCTGGCCCTGAAGCTTTCTTT.

The gene calls are TRBV14 and TRBJ2-3, with TRBD2 as a possible D gene (5 bases). This CDR3 is 12 amino acids long. CDR1 and CDR2 from the germline V gene are SGHDN and FVKESK. Trimming left V 3 bases short and J 6 bases short, with 7 bases between. The CDR3 nucleotides read TGTGCCAGCAGCCAGGAGCGGGATACGCAGTATTTT. As protein: CASSQERDTQYF.

The genes are TRBV18 and TRBJ2-5, with a possible D match to TRBD1 (6 bases). The V gene's germline CDR1 is KGHSH and CDR2 LQKENI. V was trimmed by 2 bases and J by 0 bases, leaving 13 bases between them. The CDR3 is 16 amino acids. DNA for the CDR3: TGTGCCAGCTCACCAAAGATACAGGGTTACCAAGAGACCCAGTACTTC. Encoded protein: CASSPKIQGYQETQYF.

V usage is TRBV7-2 and J usage is TRBJ2-5; D unclear. The germline gives CDR1 SGHTA, CDR2 FQGNSA. The V end lost 1 base, the J end lost 5 bases, and 5 bases lay between the germline ends. This CDR3 has 12 residues. The CDR3 nucleotides are TGTGCCAGCAGCTTAGGGCGGGAGACCCAGTACTTC. This encodes CASSLGRETQYF.

This rearrangement joins TRBV19 to TRBJ2-7; weak D call: TRBD2 (5 bases). The germline CDR1 and CDR2 sequences are LNHDA and SQIVND (reference sequence). This CDR3 contains 14 residues. V lost 4 bases, J lost 3 bases, and 13 bases lay in between. The CDR3 DNA sequence: TGTGCCAGTAGTAAAACTAGGGCCCACTACGAGCAGTACTTC. The encoded protein is CASSKTRAHYEQYF. Full variable domain (missing parts from reference TRBV19 and TRBJ2-7): DGGITQSPKYLFRKEGQNVTLSCEQNLNHDAMYWYRQDPGQGLRLIYYSQIVNDFQKGDIAEGYSVSREKKESFPLTVTSAQKNPTAFYLCASSKTRAHYEQYFGPGTRLTVT.

V and J are TRBV2 and TRBJ2-1; D call uncertain. CDR1 and CDR2 from the germline V gene are SNHLY and FYNNEI. Trimming shortened V by 7 bases and J by 1 base, and 5 bases separated the two germline ends. The CDR3 has 12 amino acids. CDR3 protein: CASTRSYNEQFF. In DNA, the CDR3 is TGTGCCAGCACTCGGTCCTACAATGAGCAGTTCTTC.

This rearrangement joins TRBV7-8 to TRBJ2-7; 8 bases fit TRBD2. Germline V gene data show CDR1 as SGHVS and CDR2 as FQNEAQ. V trimming: 1 base; J trimming: 3 bases; junction bases outside the gene matches: 5. This CDR3 is built from 15 residues. CDR3 loop: CASSLVLAGGYEQYF. In nucleotides, the CDR3 is TGTGCCAGCAGCTTAGTTCTGGCGGGAGGCTACGAGCAGTACTTC.

The J gene is TRBJ1-2, the V gene TRBV7-8, with TRBD1 matching 9 bases. Losses at the gene ends were 5 bases for V and 4 bases for J; bases not matched to a gene: 11. Germline assignment: CDR1 SGHVS and CDR2 FQNEAQ. This CDR3 has 16 amino acids. The DNA of the CDR3 is TGTGCCAGCAGCGCCAACACAGGGGGCATGAGCTATGGCTACACCTTC. It encodes CASSANTGGMSYGYTF.

The chain carries TRBV28 and TRBJ1-2; D is perhaps TRBD1 (6 bases). CDR3 length: 12 amino acids. Per germline, CDR1 MDHEN and CDR2 SYDVKM. V shed 6 bases and J shed 8 bases, with 13 bases lying between them. The DNA for the CDR3 is TGTGCCAGCAGGATAGGGGGTACCGGCTACACCTTC. This codes for CASRIGGTGYTF.

Here the CDR3 DNA reads TGTGCCAGCAGCCAGAGGGGACAATACACCGGGGAGCTGTTTTTT. This codes for CASSQRGQYTGELFF. This sequence joins TRBV5-6 and TRBJ2-2; D perhaps matches TRBD1 (6 bases). Trimming stripped 4 bases from V and 3 bases from J, with 13 bases between. The CDR3 length is 15 residues. CDR1 is SGHDT and CDR2 is YYEEEE in the germline V gene. Full variable domain (rest looked up from reference TRBV5-6 and TRBJ2-2): DAGVTQSPTHLIKTRGQQVTLRCSPKSGHDTVSWYQQALGQGPQFIFQYYEEEERQRGNFPDRFSGHQFPNYSSELNVNALLLGDSALYLCASSQRGQYTGELFFGEGSRLTVL.

The rearrangement joins TRBV15 to TRBJ2-7; D might be TRBD1 (5 bases). The V end lost 5 bases, the J end lost 3 bases, and 11 bases lay between the germline ends. Per the germline V gene, CDR1 is LNHNV and CDR2 is YYDKDF (reference sequence). This CDR3 spans 13 amino acids. CDR3 nucleotides: TGTGCCACCAGCCCAGGGTCCCACTACGAGCAGTACTTC. It yields the protein CATSPGSHYEQYF. The full variable domain, its missing parts supplied by reference TRBV15 and TRBJ2-7, is DAMVIQNPRYQVTQFGKPVTLSCSQTLNHNVMYWYQQKSSQAPKLLFHYYDKDFNNEADTPDNFQSRRPNTSFCFLDIRSPGLGDTAMYLCATSPGSHYEQYFGPGTRLTVT.

The chain is built from TRBV10-3 and TRBJ1-5; D is perhaps TRBD1 (6 bases). CDR1 ENHRY and CDR2 SYGVKD come from the germline V gene. Trimming stripped 4 bases from V and 5 bases from J, with 12 bases between. The CDR3 loop spans 14 amino acids. This CDR3 is CAISGTGRDQPQHF. The DNA for the CDR3 is TGTGCCATCAGTGGTACAGGGAGAGATCAGCCCCAGCATTTT.

The genes are TRBV19 and TRBJ1-1; possibly TRBD1 for D (5 bases). With 4 bases removed from V and 3 bases from J, the gap between germline ends came to 9 bases. This CDR3 is 13 amino acids long. Germline V lookup: CDR1 LNHDA, CDR2 SQIVND (reference sequence). This CDR3 reads CASSTGLDTEAFF. CDR3 coding DNA: TGTGCCAGTAGTACAGGGTTGGACACTGAAGCTTTCTTT.

The V and J genes are TRBV7-9 and TRBJ2-5, with TRBD2 matching over 15 bases. Near its end, the DNA agrees better with TRBJ2-7, so the J call may be wrong. CDR3 length equals 15 residues. The germline V gene has CDR1 SEHNR and CDR2 FQNEAQ (reference sequence). CDR3 coding DNA: TGTGCCAGCAGCCCGGGACTAGCGGGAGGCTACGAGCAGTACTTC. Its translation: CASSPGLAGGYEQYF.

This clone was seen more than once but under ten times. This chain uses TRBV4-2 with TRBJ2-3; 12 nucleotides align to TRBD2. With V trimmed by 0 bases and J by 3 bases, 7 bases remained unmatched. CDR3 length equals 18 residues. Germline values: CDR1 LGHNA, CDR2 YNFKEQ. As DNA, the CDR3 is TGTGCCAGCAGCCAAGATGCCCTAGCGGGGGGGCTAACAGATACGCAGTATTTT. Protein: CASSQDALAGGLTDTQYF.